These 12 T cell receptor beta chains were sequenced from one sample in a study of shared clonotypes between healthy human individuals. Sequencing was performed with immunoSEQ multiplex PCR; in TCRdb, only in-frame clones are kept and a portion is missing. Of about 2.4 million clones detected, approximately 93% appear once; the ten largest clones hold 0.36%. The sample consisted of naive CD4+ T cells from PBMCs. Regarding subset: CD45RA+ positively selected. These receptors were collected from a man in his late teens or twenties in good health. Some clones in this sample may be carry-over from other donors' samples.

V and J are TRBV6-1 and TRBJ1-1; 8 bases map to TRBD1. The junction had 12 bases not matched to a gene; V was cut back by 7 bases and J by 5 bases. This CDR3 is 15 amino acids long. The germline V gene encodes CDR1 MNHNS and CDR2 SASEGT. The CDR3 nucleotides are TGTGCCAGCATTCCCAACCGTGACAGGGGAACTGAAGCTTTCTTT. Its translation: CASIPNRDRGTEAFF.

The rearrangement uses TRBV5-6 and TRBJ1-2; D is undetermined. The CDR3 extends over 12 amino acids. V was shortened by 4 bases and J by 4 bases, with 8 bases between the two germline ends. CDR1 and CDR2 (germline): SGHDT, YYEEEE. The CDR3 coding sequence is TGTGCCAGCAGCGCATGGAGCTATGGCTACACCTTC. Translated, it gives CASSAWSYGYTF. Full variable domain (missing parts from reference TRBV5-6 and TRBJ1-2): DAGVTQSPTHLIKTRGQQVTLRCSPKSGHDTVSWYQQALGQGPQFIFQYYEEEERQRGNFPDRFSGHQFPNYSSELNVNALLLGDSALYLCASSAWSYGYTFGSGTRLTVV.

The V gene is TRBV29-1, the J gene TRBJ2-1; D is unclear. The germline V gene encodes CDR1 SQVTM and CDR2 ANQGSEA. Deletions cut 0 bases from V and 6 bases from J, with 9 bases between. The CDR3 has 13 residues. As DNA, the CDR3 is TGCAGCGTTGAAGATTGGCCTGTCAATGAGCAGTTCTTC. Its protein product is CSVEDWPVNEQFF.

The V and J genes are TRBV19 and TRBJ2-1, with 16 bases identical to TRBD2. The CDR3 length is 15 residues. V shed 3 bases and J 8 bases; nucleotides not matched to a gene: 1. Germline CDR1 LNHDA, CDR2 SQIVND (reference sequence). This CDR3 is CASSIGTSGRDEQFF. The CDR3, as DNA: TGTGCCAGTAGTATCGGGACTAGCGGGAGGGATGAGCAGTTCTTC.

The chain combines TRBV4-3 with TRBJ1-1, with D possibly TRBD1 on 6 matching bases. CDR1 and CDR2 from the germline V gene are LGHNA and YSLEER. This CDR3 is 15 amino acids long. V was trimmed by 4 bases and J by 5 bases, leaving 17 bases between them. The CDR3 DNA reads as TGCGCCAGCAGCCGCCCCGGGGGGCGTCGGACTGAAGCTTTCTTT. It specifies CASSRPGGRRTEAFF.

The chain has TRBV27 and TRBJ2-7, with a possible D match to TRBD2 (5 bases). V lost 6 bases and J 5 bases, leaving 17 bases between the germline ends. Germline V gene sequence: CDR1 MNHEY, CDR2 SMNVEV (reference sequence). The length of the CDR3 is 14 residues. The CDR3 is CASRLSGLIDEQYF. CDR3 nucleotides: TGTGCCAGCAGACTAAGCGGTTTAATCGACGAGCAGTACTTC.

There are a few counts of this clone. The chain couples TRBV28 to TRBJ1-2; TRBD1 agrees at 7 bases. V shed 5 bases, J shed 3 bases, and the junction held 9 bases outside the gene matches. The CDR3 has 15 residues. Germline lookup yields CDR1 MDHEN and CDR2 SYDVKM. This chain's CDR3 is CASSKVRGLDYGYTF. The CDR3 DNA sequence: TGTGCCAGCAGTAAGGTTAGGGGGCTCGACTATGGCTACACCTTC.

This chain uses TRBV23-1 with TRBJ2-7; D gene uncertain. TRBV23-1 is placed among ORFs of uncertain function. Trimming cost V 1 base and J 2 bases, with 6 bases left between them. The CDR3 spans 13 residues. CDR3 region: CASSQFGAYEQYF. DNA of the CDR3: TGCGCCAGCAGTCAATTCGGAGCCTACGAGCAGTACTTC.

The chain recombines TRBV4-2 with TRBJ2-1; D gene unclear. The CDR3 runs 16 residues. V was clipped by 1 base and J by 0 bases, with 10 bases between them. Per the germline V gene, CDR1 is LGHNA and CDR2 is YNFKEQ. CDR3 coding DNA: TGTGCCAGCAGCCAAGGTACTACTATCTCCTACAATGAGCAGTTCTTC. Translation gives CASSQGTTISYNEQFF.

V and J are TRBV28 and TRBJ2-7; D assignment may be TRBD1 or TRBD2 (5 bases each). In germline, CDR1 is MDHEN, CDR2 SYDVKM. V dropped 3 bases and J dropped 0 bases, with 12 bases sitting between them. The CDR3 has 15 residues. The CDR3 nucleotides are TGTGCCAGCAGTTTCCGAGGGACGTACTCCTACGAGCAGTACTTC. Its protein product is CASSFRGTYSYEQYF.

About this clone itself: Within the sample, other DNA sequences also encode this same CDR3. V gene TRBV5-1 combines with J gene TRBJ1-2, with D uncertain. The germline V and J ends were trimmed by 2 bases and 4 bases, with 9 bases remaining between them. CDR1 SGHRS and CDR2 YFSETQ come from the germline V gene. This CDR3 contains 13 residues. The CDR3 DNA sequence: TGCGCCAGCAGCTTATTGGGCTCCTATGGCTACACCTTC. Residues: CASSLLGSYGYTF.

The V call is TRBV5-4, the J call TRBJ2-7; D gene ambiguous. The germline CDR1 and CDR2 sequences are SGHNT and YYREEE (reference sequence). This CDR3 has 14 amino acids. Trimming removed 0 bases at V and 1 base at J, with 8 bases between. The CDR3 nucleotides read TGTGCCAGCAGCTTGGCGGACCCGTCCTACGAGCAGTACTTC. Translated: CASSLADPSYEQYF.